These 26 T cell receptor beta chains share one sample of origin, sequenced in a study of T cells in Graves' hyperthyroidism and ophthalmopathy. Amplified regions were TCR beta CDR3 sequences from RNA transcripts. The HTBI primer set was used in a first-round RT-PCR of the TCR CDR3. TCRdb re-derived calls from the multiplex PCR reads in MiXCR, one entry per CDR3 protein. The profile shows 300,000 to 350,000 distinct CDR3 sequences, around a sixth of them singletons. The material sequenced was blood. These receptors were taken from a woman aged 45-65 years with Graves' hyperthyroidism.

The CDR3 sequence: CATRGQGSGEQFF. CDR3 DNA: TGTGCCACGAGGGGACAGGGATCCGGTGAGCAGTTCTTC. The rearrangement links TRBV15 to TRBJ2-1; 9 bases match TRBD1. From germline, CDR1 is LNHNV and CDR2 YYDKDF (reference sequence). This CDR3 is built from 13 residues. The trim removed 9 bases at V and 9 bases at J, leaving 9 bases unmatched.

CDR3 region: CASFHSRSGEQFF. The CDR3 DNA sequence: TGTGCCAGCTTCCACTCTCGGTCCGGTGAGCAGTTCTTC. The chain recombines TRBV2 with TRBJ2-1; D unclear. The CDR3 consists of 13 residues. Trimming shortened V by 8 bases and J by 9 bases, and 17 bases separated the two germline ends. Germline V gene data show CDR1 as SNHLY and CDR2 as FYNNEI.

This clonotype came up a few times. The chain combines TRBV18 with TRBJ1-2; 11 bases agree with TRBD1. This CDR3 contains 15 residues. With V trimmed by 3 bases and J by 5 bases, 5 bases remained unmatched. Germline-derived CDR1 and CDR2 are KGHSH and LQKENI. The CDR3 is CASSPGTGGSYGYTF. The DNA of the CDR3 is TGTGCCAGCTCACCGGGGACAGGGGGGAGTTATGGCTACACCTTC.

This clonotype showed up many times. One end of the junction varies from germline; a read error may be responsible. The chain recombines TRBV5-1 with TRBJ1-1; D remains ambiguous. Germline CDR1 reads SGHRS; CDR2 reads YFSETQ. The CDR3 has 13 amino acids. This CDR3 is CASSLGENTEAFF. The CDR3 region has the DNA TGTGCCAGCAGCTTAGGCGAGAACACTGAAGCTTTCTTT.

DNA of the CDR3: TGTGCCAGCAGTTACCCAGCTAACTATGGCTACACCTTC. Encoded protein: CASSYPANYGYTF. This chain uses TRBV12-3 or TRBV12-4 with TRBJ1-2; D unclear. V gave up 4 bases and J gave up 0 bases, with 6 bases separating them. The CDR3 is 13 amino acids.

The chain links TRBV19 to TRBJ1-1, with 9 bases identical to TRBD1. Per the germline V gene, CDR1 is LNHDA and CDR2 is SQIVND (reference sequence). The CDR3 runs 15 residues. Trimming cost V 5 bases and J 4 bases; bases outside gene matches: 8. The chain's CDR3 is CASSATGTGPTEAFF. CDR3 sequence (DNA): TGTGCCAGTAGTGCAACCGGGACAGGGCCCACTGAAGCTTTCTTT. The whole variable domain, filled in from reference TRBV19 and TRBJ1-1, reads DGGITQSPKYLFRKEGQNVTLSCEQNLNHDAMYWYRQDPGQGLRLIYYSQIVNDFQKGDIAEGYSVSREKKESFPLTVTSAQKNPTAFYLCASSATGTGPTEAFFGQGTRLTVV.

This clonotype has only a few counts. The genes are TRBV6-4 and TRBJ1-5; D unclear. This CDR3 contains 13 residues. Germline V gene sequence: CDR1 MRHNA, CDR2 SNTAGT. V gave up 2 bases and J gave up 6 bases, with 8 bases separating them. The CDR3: CASSDGVSQPQHF. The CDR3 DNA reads TGTGCCAGCAGTGACGGGGTCTCTCAGCCCCAGCATTTT.

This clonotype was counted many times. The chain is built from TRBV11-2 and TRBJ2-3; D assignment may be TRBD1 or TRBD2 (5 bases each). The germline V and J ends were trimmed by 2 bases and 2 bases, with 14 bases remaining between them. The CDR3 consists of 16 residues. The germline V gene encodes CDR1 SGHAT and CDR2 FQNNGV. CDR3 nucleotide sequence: TGTGCCAGCAGCTTATCCGAGTGGGACCTCACAGATACGCAGTATTTT. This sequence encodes CASSLSEWDLTDTQYF. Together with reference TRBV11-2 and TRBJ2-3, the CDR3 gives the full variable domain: EAGVAQSPRYKIIEKRQSVAFWCNPISGHATLYWYQQILGQGPKLLIQFQNNGVVDDSQLPKDRFSAERLKGVDSTLKIQPAKLEDSAVYLCASSLSEWDLTDTQYFGPGTRLTVL.

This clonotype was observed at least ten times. The CDR3 sequence: CASSPGQGVNEQYF. DNA for the CDR3: TGCGCCAGCAGTCCGGGGCAGGGTGTCAACGAGCAGTACTTC. This chain joins TRBV5-1 and TRBJ2-7; either TRBD1 or TRBD2 may fit D (5 bases each). Trimming stripped 5 bases from V and 5 bases from J, with 17 bases between. This CDR3 has 14 residues. Germline V gene data show CDR1 as SGHRS and CDR2 as YFSETQ.

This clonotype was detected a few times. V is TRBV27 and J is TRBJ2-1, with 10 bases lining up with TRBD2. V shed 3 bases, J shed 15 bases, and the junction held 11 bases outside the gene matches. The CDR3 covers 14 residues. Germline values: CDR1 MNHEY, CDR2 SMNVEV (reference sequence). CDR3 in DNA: TGTGCCAGCAGTTTTATCGGTCTAGCGGGAGATCTGTTCTTC. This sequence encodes CASSFIGLAGDLFF.

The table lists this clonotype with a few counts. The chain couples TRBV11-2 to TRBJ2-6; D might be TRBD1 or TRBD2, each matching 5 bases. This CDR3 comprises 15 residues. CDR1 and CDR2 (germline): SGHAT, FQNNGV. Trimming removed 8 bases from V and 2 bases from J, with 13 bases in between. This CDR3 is CASRGLGAGANVLTF. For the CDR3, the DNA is TGTGCCAGCCGGGGATTAGGGGCTGGGGCCAACGTCCTGACTTTC. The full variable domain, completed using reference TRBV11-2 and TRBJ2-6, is EAGVAQSPRYKIIEKRQSVAFWCNPISGHATLYWYQQILGQGPKLLIQFQNNGVVDDSQLPKDRFSAERLKGVDSTLKIQPAKLEDSAVYLCASRGLGAGANVLTFGAGSRLTVL.

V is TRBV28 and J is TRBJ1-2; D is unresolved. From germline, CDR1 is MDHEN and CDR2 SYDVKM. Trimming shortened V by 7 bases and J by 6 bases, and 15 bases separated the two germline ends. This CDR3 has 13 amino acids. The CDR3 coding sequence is TGTGCCAGCACAGTTTTAGGCAGAAATGGCTACACCTTC. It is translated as CASTVLGRNGYTF.

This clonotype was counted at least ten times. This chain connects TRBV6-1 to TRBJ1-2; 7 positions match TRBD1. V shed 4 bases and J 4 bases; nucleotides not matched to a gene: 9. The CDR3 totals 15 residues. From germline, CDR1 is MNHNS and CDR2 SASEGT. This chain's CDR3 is CASSATTGFGYGYTF. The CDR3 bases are TGTGCCAGCAGTGCCACGACAGGGTTCGGCTATGGCTACACCTTC.

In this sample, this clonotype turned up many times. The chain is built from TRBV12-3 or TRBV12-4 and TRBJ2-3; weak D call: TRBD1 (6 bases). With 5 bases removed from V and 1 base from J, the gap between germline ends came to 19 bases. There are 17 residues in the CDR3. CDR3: CASSPPRGARGTDTQYF. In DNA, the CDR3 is TGTGCCAGCAGTCCTCCCAGGGGCGCAAGGGGCACAGATACGCAGTATTTT.

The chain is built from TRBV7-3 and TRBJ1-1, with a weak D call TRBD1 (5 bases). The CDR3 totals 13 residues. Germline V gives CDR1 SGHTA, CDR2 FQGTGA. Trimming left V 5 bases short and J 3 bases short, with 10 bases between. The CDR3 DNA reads TGTGCCAGCAGCATGGGAGGGGACACTGAAGCTTTCTTT. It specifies CASSMGGDTEAFF.

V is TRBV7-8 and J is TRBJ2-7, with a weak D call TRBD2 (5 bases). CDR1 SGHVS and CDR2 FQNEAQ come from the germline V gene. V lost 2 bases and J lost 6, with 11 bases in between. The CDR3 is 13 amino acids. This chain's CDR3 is CASSLSLGGEQYV. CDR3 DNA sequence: TGTGCCAGCAGCTTAAGTCTCGGAGGCGAGCAGTACGTC.

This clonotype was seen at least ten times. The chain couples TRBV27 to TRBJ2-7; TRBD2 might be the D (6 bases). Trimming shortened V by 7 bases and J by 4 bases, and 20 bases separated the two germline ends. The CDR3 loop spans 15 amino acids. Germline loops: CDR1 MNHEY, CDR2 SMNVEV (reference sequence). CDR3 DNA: TGTGCCAGCACCCCAGTCTGGAGGGCCTCTTACGAGCAGTACGTC. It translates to CASTPVWRASYEQYV.

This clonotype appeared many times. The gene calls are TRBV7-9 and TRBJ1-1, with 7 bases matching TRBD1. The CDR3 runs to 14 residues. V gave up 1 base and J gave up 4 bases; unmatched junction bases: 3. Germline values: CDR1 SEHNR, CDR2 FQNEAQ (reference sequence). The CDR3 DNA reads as TGTGCCAGCAGCTTAGATCGGGACAGCACTGAAGCTTTCTTT. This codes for CASSLDRDSTEAFF.

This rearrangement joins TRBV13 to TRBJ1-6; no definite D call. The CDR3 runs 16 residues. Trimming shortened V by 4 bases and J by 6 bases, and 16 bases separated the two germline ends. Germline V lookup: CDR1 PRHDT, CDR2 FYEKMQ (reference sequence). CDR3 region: CASSSTLAGTNSPLHF. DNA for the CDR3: TGTGCCAGCAGCTCTACCTTAGCTGGAACTAATTCACCCCTCCACTTT.

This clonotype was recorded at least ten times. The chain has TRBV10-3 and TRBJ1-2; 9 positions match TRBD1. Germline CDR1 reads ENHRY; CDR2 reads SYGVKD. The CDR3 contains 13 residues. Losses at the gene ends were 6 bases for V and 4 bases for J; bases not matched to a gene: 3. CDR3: CAISRDRAYGYTF. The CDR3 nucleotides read TGTGCCATCAGCCGGGACAGGGCCTATGGCTACACCTTC.

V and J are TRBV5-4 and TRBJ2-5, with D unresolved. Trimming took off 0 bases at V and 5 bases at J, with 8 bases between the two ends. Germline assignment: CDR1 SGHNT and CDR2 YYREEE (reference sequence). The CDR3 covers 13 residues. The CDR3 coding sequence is TGTGCCAGCAGCTTGGAGCAGTATGAGACCCAGTACTTC. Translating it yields CASSLEQYETQYF.

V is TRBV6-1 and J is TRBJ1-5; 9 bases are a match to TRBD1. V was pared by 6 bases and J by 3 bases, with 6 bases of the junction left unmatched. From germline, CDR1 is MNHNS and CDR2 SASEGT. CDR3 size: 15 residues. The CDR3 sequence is CASSSIQGANQPQHF. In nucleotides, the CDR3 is TGTGCCAGCAGCTCAATACAGGGGGCCAATCAGCCCCAGCATTTT.

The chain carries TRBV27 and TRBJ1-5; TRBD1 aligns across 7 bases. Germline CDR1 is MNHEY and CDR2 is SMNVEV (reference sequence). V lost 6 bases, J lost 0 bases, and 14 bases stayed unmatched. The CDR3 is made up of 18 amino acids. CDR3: CASSPNRGDTHSNQPQHF. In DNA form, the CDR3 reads TGTGCCAGCAGCCCTAACAGGGGTGACACCCATAGCAATCAGCCCCAGCATTTT.

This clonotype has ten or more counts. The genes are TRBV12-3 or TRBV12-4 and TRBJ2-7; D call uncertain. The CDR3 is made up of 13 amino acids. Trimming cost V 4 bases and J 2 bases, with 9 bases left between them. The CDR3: CASSSGEAYEQYF. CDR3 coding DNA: TGTGCCAGCAGTTCTGGGGAAGCCTACGAGCAGTACTTC.

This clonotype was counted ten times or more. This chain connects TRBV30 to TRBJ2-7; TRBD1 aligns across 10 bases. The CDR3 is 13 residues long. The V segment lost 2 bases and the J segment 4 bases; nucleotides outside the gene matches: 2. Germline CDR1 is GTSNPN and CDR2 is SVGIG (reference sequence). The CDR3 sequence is CAWSRGQGYEQYV. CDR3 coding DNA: TGTGCCTGGAGTCGGGGACAGGGGTACGAGCAGTACGTC.

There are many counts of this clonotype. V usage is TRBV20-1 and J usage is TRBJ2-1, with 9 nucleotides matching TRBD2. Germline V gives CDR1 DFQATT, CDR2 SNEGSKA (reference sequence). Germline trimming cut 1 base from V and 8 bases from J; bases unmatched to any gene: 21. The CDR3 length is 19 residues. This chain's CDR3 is CSARASARAASGVRDEQFF. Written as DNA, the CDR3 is TGCAGTGCTAGAGCTTCGGCCAGGGCAGCTAGCGGGGTAAGGGATGAGCAGTTCTTC.